This TCR beta chain originates from a study of blood T cell repertoires in COVID-19. Overall study: Both acute and convalescent COVID-19 samples were obtained from the United States, Italy and Spain. T cells, B-cell-depleted T cells, or PBMCs supplied cDNA or gDNA.

V was clipped by 5 bases and J by 4 bases; unmatched bases: 9. Germline V lookup: CDR1 SGHTA, CDR2 FQGNSA. The CDR3 consists of 15 residues. How the authors handled the data: Nucleated cell counts were estimated from reference gene primer amplification. Using immunoSEQ multiplex PCR, the repertoire was profiled, and TCRdb retains in-frame clones only, with some absent. V and J calls and clone size are as listed in that table; D and trimming were resolved from the DNA. The profile shows around 70,000 clones, about nine tenths of them singletons. This receptor was obtained from a human donor in a cohort sampled during active COVID-19. The sequenced sample was peripheral blood. V gene TRBV7-2 combines with J gene TRBJ2-3; TRBD1 aligns across 7 bases. The CDR3 protein is CASSLPGQLADTQYF. CDR3 nucleotides: TGTGCCAGCAGCCTACCGGGACAGTTGGCAGATACGCAGTATTTT.